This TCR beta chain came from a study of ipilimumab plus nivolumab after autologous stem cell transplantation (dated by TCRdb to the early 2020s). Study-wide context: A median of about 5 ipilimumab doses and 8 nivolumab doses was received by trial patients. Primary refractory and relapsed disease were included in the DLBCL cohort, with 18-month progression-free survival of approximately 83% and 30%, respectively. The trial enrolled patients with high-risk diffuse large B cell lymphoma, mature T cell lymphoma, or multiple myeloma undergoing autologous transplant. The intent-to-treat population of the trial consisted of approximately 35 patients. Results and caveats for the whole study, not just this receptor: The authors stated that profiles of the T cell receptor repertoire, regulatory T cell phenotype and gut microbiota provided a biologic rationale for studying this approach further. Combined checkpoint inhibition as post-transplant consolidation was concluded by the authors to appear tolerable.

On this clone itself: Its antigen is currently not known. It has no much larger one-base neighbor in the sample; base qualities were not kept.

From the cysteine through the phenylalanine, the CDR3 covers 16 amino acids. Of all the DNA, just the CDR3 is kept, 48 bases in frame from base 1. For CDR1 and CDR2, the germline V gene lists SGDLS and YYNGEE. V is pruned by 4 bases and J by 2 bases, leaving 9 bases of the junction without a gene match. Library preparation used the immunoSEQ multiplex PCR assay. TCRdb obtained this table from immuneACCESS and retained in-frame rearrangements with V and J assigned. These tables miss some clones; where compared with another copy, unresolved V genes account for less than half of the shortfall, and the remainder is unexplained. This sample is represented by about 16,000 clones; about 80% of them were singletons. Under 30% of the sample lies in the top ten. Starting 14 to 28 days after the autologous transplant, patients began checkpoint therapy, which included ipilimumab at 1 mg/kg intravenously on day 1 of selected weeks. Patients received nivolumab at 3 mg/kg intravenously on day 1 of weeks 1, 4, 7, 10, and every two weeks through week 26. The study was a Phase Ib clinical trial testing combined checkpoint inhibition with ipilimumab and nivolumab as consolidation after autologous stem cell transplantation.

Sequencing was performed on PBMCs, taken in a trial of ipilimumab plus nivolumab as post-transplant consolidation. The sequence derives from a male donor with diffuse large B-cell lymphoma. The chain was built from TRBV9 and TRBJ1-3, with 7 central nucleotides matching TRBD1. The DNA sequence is TGTGCCAGCAGCACCCAGGGGGGTCTCACTGGAAACACCATATATTTT. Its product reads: CASSTQGGLTGNTIYF.